This T cell receptor (beta chain) was recovered during a study of T cell responses to AZD1222 COVID-19 vaccine. Profiling relied on immunoSEQ multiplex PCR, and the TCRdb table lists in-frame clones only, not all of them. The sample records about 78,000 clones, over 80% being singletons. Deletions cut 5 bases from V and 1 base from J, with 12 bases between. Germline V gene sequence: CDR1 SNHLY, CDR2 FYNNEI. The CDR3 sequence is 14 residues long. Concerning this clone: Its target is not known.

Whole-study findings and limits: Repertoire collection took place solely once the T cell response had peaked. Seropositivity was recorded at baseline in only a handful of AZD1222 recipients. Clonal diversity may have been underestimated in mostly white British donors.

The origin of this receptor is an adult in good health. Here the sequenced sample was peripheral blood, taken on day 0 of AZD1222 vaccination. The chain carries TRBV2 and TRBJ2-7; TRBD2 might be the D (6 bases). The CDR3 loop reads CASSPVGGSYEQYF. CDR3 nucleotide sequence: TGTGCCAGCAGTCCTGTCGGGGGATCCTACGAGCAGTACTTC. The full variable domain, rest sourced from reference TRBV2 and TRBJ2-7, is EPEVTQTPSHQVTQMGQEVILRCVPISNHLYFYWYRQILGQKVEFLVSFYNNEISEKSEIFDDQFSVERPDGSNFTLKIRSTKLEDSAMYFCASSPVGGSYEQYFGPGTRLTVT.